The 29 T cell receptor beta chains below all came from one sample that was sequenced in a study of blood T cell repertoires in COVID-19. Here immunoSEQ multiplex PCR was the method, and the copy in TCRdb shows in-frame clones only, minus some. The sample contains about 49,000 clones, approximately 85% of which appear only once. The sequenced sample was peripheral blood. The source of these receptors is a woman aged 55-70 years with acute or convalescent COVID-19.

This chain uses TRBV3-1 (or the pseudogene TRBV3-2) with TRBJ1-1; no clear D. The V gene lost 4 bases and the J gene lost 6 bases, with 12 bases spanning the gap. The germline V gene has CDR1 LGHDT and CDR2 YNNKEL (reference sequence). This CDR3 comprises 13 residues. In DNA, the CDR3 is TGTGCCAGCAGCCTGGGAGGAGATCCTGAAGCTTTCTTT. Amino acids: CASSLGGDPEAFF.

J is TRBJ2-7 and V is TRBV2; D is perhaps TRBD2 (6 bases). Germline V gene sequence: CDR1 SNHLY, CDR2 FYNNEI. This CDR3 is 15 amino acids long. The V end lost 3 bases, the J end lost 6 bases, and 18 bases lay between the germline ends. The CDR3 nucleotides read TGTGCCAGCAGTGAGACGGGAGACGGATACTCCGAGCAGTACTTC. This translates into CASSETGDGYSEQYF.

The J gene is TRBJ1-2, the V gene TRBV7-8; 8 nucleotides line up with TRBD1. The CDR3 extends over 15 amino acids. Germline-derived CDR1 and CDR2 are SGHVS and FQNEAQ. V dropped 1 base and J dropped 5; count of bases not matched to a gene: 6. CDR3 sequence: CASSLVGTGQYGYTF. The CDR3 DNA reads TGTGCCAGCAGCTTAGTGGGGACAGGACAATATGGCTACACCTTC.

The V gene is TRBV30, the J gene TRBJ2-5; 8 bases match TRBD2. The V gene's germline CDR1 is GTSNPN and CDR2 SVGIG (reference sequence). This CDR3 has 15 amino acids. Trimming took 3 bases from V and 1 from J; bases not matched to a gene: 7. Written as DNA, the CDR3 is TGTGCCTGGAGCGTCGGGGCGGGAGGCCAAGAGACCCAGTACTTC. It codes for CAWSVGAGGQETQYF.

This sequence joins TRBV18 and TRBJ1-6, with 10 bases matching TRBD1. CDR3 length: 17 residues. The junction had 9 bases not matched to a gene; V was cut back by 1 base and J by 9 bases. The germline CDR1 and CDR2 sequences are KGHSH and LQKENI. The CDR3, as DNA: TGTGCCAGCTCACCACTGGGAGACAGGGGGCGCGGTTCACCCCTCCACTTT. This gives the protein CASSPLGDRGRGSPLHF.

J is TRBJ1-4 and V is TRBV5-1, with TRBD1 matching 11 bases. Trimming at V came to 0 bases and at J to 8 bases, leaving 3 bases not matched to a gene. The CDR3 contains 15 residues. The germline gives CDR1 SGHRS, CDR2 YFSETQ. The CDR3 bases are TGCGCCAGCAGCTTGGAGGGACAGGGGGGCGAAAAACTGTTTTTT. Encoded protein: CASSLEGQGGEKLFF.

This chain uses TRBV10-3 with TRBJ1-2; possible D gene TRBD1, 5 bases. CDR3 length: 12 amino acids. V lost 10 bases to trimming and J lost 5 bases, with 14 bases between them. CDR1 and CDR2 (germline): ENHRY, SYGVKD. CDR3 residues: CATASEGYGYTF. CDR3 bases: TGTGCCACCGCCTCGGAGGGGTATGGCTACACCTTC.

This chain links TRBV12-3 or TRBV12-4 with TRBJ1-2, with 9 nucleotides matching TRBD1. The CDR3 is 13 amino acids. V trimming: 5 bases; J trimming: 4 bases; junction bases outside the gene matches: 2. As DNA, the CDR3 is TGTGCCAGCAGTCCGGGACAGGGCTATGGCTACACCTTC. Its translation is CASSPGQGYGYTF.

The rearrangement uses TRBV9 and TRBJ1-1; 9 nucleotides match TRBD1. V gave up 3 bases and J gave up 1 base; unmatched junction bases: 4. The CDR3 consists of 15 residues. Germline V lookup: CDR1 SGDLS, CDR2 YYNGEE. The CDR3 here is CASSGRTGENTEAFF. The CDR3 region has the DNA TGTGCCAGCAGCGGTCGGACAGGGGAGAACACTGAAGCTTTCTTT.

This sequence joins TRBV7-9 and TRBJ1-6; D uncertain. The CDR3 contains 18 residues. Trimming stripped 1 base from V and 5 bases from J, with 18 bases between. In germline, CDR1 is SEHNR, CDR2 FQNEAQ (reference sequence). The CDR3 reads CASSLVTYTRQNNSPLHF. For the CDR3, the DNA is TGTGCCAGCAGCTTAGTTACCTATACGCGACAAAATAATTCACCCCTCCACTTT.

The J gene is TRBJ1-1, the V gene TRBV4-1; the D gene is possibly TRBD1 (5 bases). This CDR3 region has 14 residues. Germline V gene lookup returns CDR1 MGHRA and CDR2 YSYEKL. Trimming pared 9 bases from V and 2 bases from J, leaving 16 bases between. The CDR3 DNA reads as TGCGCCAGGGGCAGGGCCTCCAAAAACACTGAAGCTTTCTTT. Residues: CARGRASKNTEAFF.

The chain couples TRBV7-8 to TRBJ2-1; 7 bases are shared with TRBD2. This CDR3 has 15 amino acids. Germline V gives CDR1 SGHVS, CDR2 FQNEAQ. V trimming: 2 bases; J trimming: 8 bases; junction bases outside the gene matches: 9. In nucleotides, the CDR3 is TGTGCCAGCAGCTTATGGGGGGGATCTAAAGATGAGCAGTTCTTC. It encodes CASSLWGGSKDEQFF.

This clone rates as medium-sized. The V call is TRBV28, the J call TRBJ1-6; D might be TRBD1 (6 bases). The germline gives CDR1 MDHEN, CDR2 SYDVKM. CDR3 size: 14 residues. Trimming removed 3 bases from V and 13 bases from J, with 16 bases in between. DNA of the CDR3: TGTGCCAGCAGTTTCGCGAGGGGGATCTACCCCCTCCACTTT. Its translation: CASSFARGIYPLHF.

The rearrangement links TRBV9 to TRBJ2-1; D not resolved. CDR3 length: 12 residues. V shed 0 bases and J shed 7 bases, with 5 bases lying between them. Germline V gene lookup returns CDR1 SGDLS and CDR2 YYNGEE. This chain's CDR3 is CASSVGLNEQFF. In nucleotides, the CDR3 is TGTGCCAGCAGCGTAGGGCTGAATGAGCAGTTCTTC.

The rearrangement joins TRBV2 to TRBJ2-7, with unresolved D. The end of the DNA fits TRBJ2-5 better, so the J call may be wrong. CDR1 and CDR2 (germline): SNHLY, FYNNEI. The CDR3 extends over 11 amino acids. CDR3 residues: CASRKGQTQYF. As DNA, the CDR3 is TGTGCCAGCAGGAAAGGACAGACCCAGTACTTC.

The chain carries TRBV6-1 and TRBJ1-5; possibly TRBD1 for D (5 bases). The CDR3 is 16 amino acids. Trimming took off 0 bases at V and 4 bases at J, with 13 bases between the two ends. Germline values: CDR1 MNHNS, CDR2 SASEGT. In DNA, the CDR3 is TGTGCCAGCAGTGAAGCCCTAAGGACACAAAATCAGCCCCAGCATTTT. Protein sequence: CASSEALRTQNQPQHF.

This chain connects TRBV6-6 to TRBJ2-7; D remains ambiguous. CDR1 and CDR2 from the germline V gene are MNHNY and SVGAGI (reference sequence). The germline V and J ends were trimmed by 2 bases and 4 bases, with 6 bases remaining between them. CDR3 length: 12 residues. The CDR3 nucleotides read TGTGCCAGCAGTTACGTAGATTACGAGCAGTACTTC. Its protein product is CASSYVDYEQYF.

The chain carries TRBV24-1 and TRBJ1-1; 9 positions agree with TRBD1. The V gene's germline CDR1 is KGHDR and CDR2 SFDVKD. Trimming cost V 7 bases and J 5 bases; bases outside gene matches: 4. The CDR3 consists of 13 residues. The CDR3 reads CATRDRGNTEAFF. The CDR3 region has the DNA TGTGCCACCAGAGACAGGGGGAATACTGAAGCTTTCTTT.

CDR3 sequence: CASSSGQGSYNEQFF. DNA for the CDR3: TGTGCCAGCAGCTCGGGACAGGGCTCCTACAATGAGCAGTTCTTC. The rearrangement links TRBV7-2 to TRBJ2-1; the match to TRBD1 covers 9 bases. V was pared by 4 bases and J by 0 bases, with 1 base of the junction left unmatched. Germline V gene data show CDR1 as SGHTA and CDR2 as FQGNSA. The CDR3 runs 15 residues.

The chain carries TRBV27 and TRBJ2-7, with 11 positions matching TRBD2. The V gene end was trimmed by 4 bases and the J gene end by 0 bases; junction bases not matched to a gene: 11. CDR1 MNHEY and CDR2 SMNVEV come from the germline V gene (reference sequence). The CDR3 covers 18 residues. This CDR3 reads CASSSKTSGKGFSYEQYF. In DNA form, the CDR3 reads TGTGCCAGCAGTTCCAAGACTAGCGGGAAAGGTTTCTCCTACGAGCAGTACTTC.

J is TRBJ2-1 and V is TRBV19, with 9 bases fitting TRBD1. The CDR3 spans 13 residues. The ends lost 3 bases at V and 15 bases at J; junction bases unmatched: 9. Germline assignment: CDR1 LNHDA and CDR2 SQIVND (reference sequence). The CDR3 sequence is CASSISTGGDRFF. The CDR3 DNA sequence: TGTGCCAGTAGTATCTCAACAGGGGGCGATCGGTTCTTC.

The chain recombines TRBV18 with TRBJ1-5; D remains ambiguous. Trimming pared 2 bases from V and 7 bases from J, leaving 9 bases between. The V gene's germline CDR1 is KGHSH and CDR2 LQKENI. The CDR3 loop spans 13 amino acids. DNA of the CDR3: TGTGCCAGCTCACCAAGCGTCGGCCAGCCCCAGCATTTT. It yields the protein CASSPSVGQPQHF.

V gene TRBV9 combines with J gene TRBJ2-1, with D possibly matching TRBD1 (5 bases). This CDR3 has 10 residues. The germline V gene encodes CDR1 SGDLS and CDR2 YYNGEE. The germline V and J ends were trimmed by 9 bases and 6 bases, with 7 bases remaining between them. CDR3 coding DNA: TGTGCCAAGACAGTCAATGAGCAGTTCTTC. Translating it yields CAKTVNEQFF.

The chain couples TRBV7-8 to TRBJ2-7; D perhaps matches TRBD1 (6 bases). The CDR3 spans 15 residues. Germline loops: CDR1 SGHVS, CDR2 FQNEAQ. V shed 2 bases and J shed 4 bases, with 15 bases lying between them. CDR3 loop: CASSLIQGWTYEQYF. The CDR3 DNA reads TGTGCCAGCAGCTTAATACAGGGATGGACTTACGAGCAGTACTTC.

V is TRBV19 and J is TRBJ1-1, with D perhaps matching TRBD1 (6 bases). In germline, CDR1 is LNHDA, CDR2 SQIVND (reference sequence). The CDR3 covers 14 residues. Deletions cut 6 bases from V and 5 bases from J, with 16 bases between. As DNA, the CDR3 is TGTGCCAGTAGCACCGACAGGCGGAGGACTGAAGCTTTCTTT. Translating gives CASSTDRRRTEAFF.

The chain combines TRBV25-1 with TRBJ2-1; a possible D gene is TRBD2 (6 bases). Germline CDR1 reads MGHDK; CDR2 reads SYGVNS. V was cut by 3 bases and J by 4 bases, with 16 bases left in between. CDR3 length: 16 amino acids. The CDR3 DNA reads as TGTGCCAGCAGTGACCCGGGACTTCCGGGATACAATGAGCAGTTCTTC. Its protein product is CASSDPGLPGYNEQFF.

This rearrangement joins TRBV7-2 to TRBJ1-2, with 7 bases lining up with TRBD1. Per the germline V gene, CDR1 is SGHTA and CDR2 is FQGNSA. Trimming cost V 5 bases and J 6 bases; bases outside gene matches: 9. The CDR3 has 14 residues. CDR3 bases: TGTGCCAGCAGCCTGAGGGGGCTGTGGGATGGCTACACCTTC. This codes for CASSLRGLWDGYTF.

The chain joins TRBV29-1 to TRBJ1-2, with D possibly TRBD1 on 6 matching bases. The CDR3 has 12 residues. CDR1 SQVTM and CDR2 ANQGSEA come from the germline V gene. Between the trimmed V and J ends, which lost 6 bases and 4 bases, there was a span of 12 bases. CDR3 sequence reads: CSVGQTAYGYTF. The CDR3 DNA follows: TGCAGCGTAGGACAGACAGCCTATGGCTACACCTTC.

The CDR3: CASSARRLTAGKLFF. The DNA of the CDR3 is TGTGCCAGCAGCGCGAGAAGACTCACGGCCGGAAAACTGTTTTTT. The chain combines TRBV7-8 with TRBJ1-4; no reliable D call. The CDR3 runs to 15 residues. The V end was cut by 5 bases, the J end by 10 bases, with 20 bases between. Germline V gives CDR1 SGHVS, CDR2 FQNEAQ.